This T cell receptor beta chain was captured by sequencing in a study of T-cell reconstitution after alpha-beta-depleted transplantation in children. Points from the study as a whole: Certain patients had high TCRbeta diversity at day 60, and it came from recipient T cells and thymic progenitors that survived. Among T cells one year after transplant, newly produced cells accounted for most counts and diversity. Expanded graft clones numbering several hundred reportedly gave rise to alpha-beta T cells about two months after transplant.

The library targeted TCRbeta and was prepared with unique molecular identifiers. One entry per CDR3 protein results from TCRdb running MiXCR on the PCR reads. The sample consists of 440,000 or so distinct CDR3 sequences, roughly 44% of them appearing once. Details on this clonotype: Its antigen is not known.

The V gene end was trimmed by 0 bases and the J gene end by 4 bases; junction bases not matched to a gene: 12. CDR3 length equals 16 residues. Germline CDR1 is DFQATT and CDR2 is SNEGSKA (reference sequence). This TCR derives from a girl aged 2 to 10 with aplastic anemia, due to receive a stem cell transplant. Sequences were derived from PBMCs, sampled before TCRalphabeta/CD19-depleted stem cell transplant. The chain links TRBV20-1 to TRBJ2-7; 7 bases align to TRBD1. This CDR3 is CSARDWLGTELYEQYF. The CDR3 nucleotides are TGCAGTGCTAGAGATTGGCTTGGGACAGAACTATACGAGCAGTACTTC.